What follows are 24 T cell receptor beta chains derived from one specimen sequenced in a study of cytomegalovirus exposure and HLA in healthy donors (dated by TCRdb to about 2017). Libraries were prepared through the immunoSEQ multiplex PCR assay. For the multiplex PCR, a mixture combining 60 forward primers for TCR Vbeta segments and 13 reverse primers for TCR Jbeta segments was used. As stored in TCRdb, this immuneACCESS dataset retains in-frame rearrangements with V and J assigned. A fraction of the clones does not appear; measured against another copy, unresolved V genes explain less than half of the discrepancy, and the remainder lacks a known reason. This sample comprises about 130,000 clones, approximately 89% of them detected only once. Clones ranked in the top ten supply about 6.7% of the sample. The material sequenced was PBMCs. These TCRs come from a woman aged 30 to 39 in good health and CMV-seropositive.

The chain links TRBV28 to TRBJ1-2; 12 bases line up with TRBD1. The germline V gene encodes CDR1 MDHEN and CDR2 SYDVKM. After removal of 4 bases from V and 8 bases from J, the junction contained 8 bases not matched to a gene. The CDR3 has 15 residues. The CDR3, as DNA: TGTGCCAGCAGTTCGCCCGGGACAGGGGGCGCAGGCTACACCTTC. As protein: CASSSPGTGGAGYTF.

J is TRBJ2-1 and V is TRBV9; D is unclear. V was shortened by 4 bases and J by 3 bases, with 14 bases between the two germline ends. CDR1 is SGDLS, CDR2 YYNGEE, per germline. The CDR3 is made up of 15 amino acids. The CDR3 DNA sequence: TGTGCCAGCAGCTCCGTCAGTGACTTCTACAATGAGCAGTTCTTC. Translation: CASSSVSDFYNEQFF.

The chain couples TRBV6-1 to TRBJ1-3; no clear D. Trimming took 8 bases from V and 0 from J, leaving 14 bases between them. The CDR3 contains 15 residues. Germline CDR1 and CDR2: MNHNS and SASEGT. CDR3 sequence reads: CASFPLQSSGNTIYF. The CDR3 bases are TGTGCCAGCTTTCCTTTACAGAGCTCTGGAAACACCATATATTTT.

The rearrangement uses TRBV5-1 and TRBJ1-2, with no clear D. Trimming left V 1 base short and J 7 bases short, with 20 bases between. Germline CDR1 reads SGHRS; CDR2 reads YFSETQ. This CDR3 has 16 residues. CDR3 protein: CASSLTGSAGIGGYTF. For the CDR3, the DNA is TGCGCCAGCAGCTTGACGGGAAGTGCCGGGATAGGTGGCTACACCTTC.

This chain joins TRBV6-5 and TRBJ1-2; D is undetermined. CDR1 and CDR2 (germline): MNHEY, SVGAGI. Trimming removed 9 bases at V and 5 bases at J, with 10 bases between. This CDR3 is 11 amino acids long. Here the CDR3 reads CASSTGYGYTF. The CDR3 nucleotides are TGTGCCAGTTCGACGGGTTATGGCTACACCTTC.

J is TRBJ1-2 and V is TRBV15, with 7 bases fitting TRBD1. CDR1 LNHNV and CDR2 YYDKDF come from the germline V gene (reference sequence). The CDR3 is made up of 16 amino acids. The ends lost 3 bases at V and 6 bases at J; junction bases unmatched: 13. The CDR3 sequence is CATSRVEGALSNGYTF. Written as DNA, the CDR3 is TGTGCCACCAGCAGGGTGGAGGGGGCTCTGAGTAATGGCTACACCTTC.

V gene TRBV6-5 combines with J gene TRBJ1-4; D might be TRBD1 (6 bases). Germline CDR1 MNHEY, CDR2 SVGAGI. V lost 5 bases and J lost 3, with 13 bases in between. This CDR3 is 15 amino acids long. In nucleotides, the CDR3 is TGTGCCAGCAGTAATTCGTGGACAGCTAATGAAAAACTGTTTTTT. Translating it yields CASSNSWTANEKLFF.

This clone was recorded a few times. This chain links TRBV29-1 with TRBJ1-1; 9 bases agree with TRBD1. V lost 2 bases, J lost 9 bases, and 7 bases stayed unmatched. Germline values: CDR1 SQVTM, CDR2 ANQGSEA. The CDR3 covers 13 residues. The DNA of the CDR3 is TGCAGCGTTGAAAAACTGGGGACAGGGAAAGCTTTCTTT. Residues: CSVEKLGTGKAFF.

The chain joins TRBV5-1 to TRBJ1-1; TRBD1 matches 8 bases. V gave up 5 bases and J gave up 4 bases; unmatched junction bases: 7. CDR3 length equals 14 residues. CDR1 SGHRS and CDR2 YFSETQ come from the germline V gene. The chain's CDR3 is CASSVGTGVTEAFF. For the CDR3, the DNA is TGCGCCAGCAGTGTTGGGACAGGAGTCACTGAAGCTTTCTTT.

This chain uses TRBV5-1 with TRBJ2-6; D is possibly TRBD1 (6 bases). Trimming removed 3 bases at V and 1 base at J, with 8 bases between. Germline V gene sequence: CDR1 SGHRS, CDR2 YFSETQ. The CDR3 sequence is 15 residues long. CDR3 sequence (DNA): TGCGCCAGCAGCTACGGACAGTCTGGGGCCAACGTCCTGACTTTC. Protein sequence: CASSYGQSGANVLTF.

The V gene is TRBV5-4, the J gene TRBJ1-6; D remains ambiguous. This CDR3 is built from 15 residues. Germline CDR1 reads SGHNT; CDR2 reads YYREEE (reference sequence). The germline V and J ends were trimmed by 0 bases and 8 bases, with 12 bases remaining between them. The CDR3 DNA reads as TGTGCCAGCAGCTTGGAAGTGGCCGCGGATTCACCCCTCCACTTT. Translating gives CASSLEVAADSPLHF. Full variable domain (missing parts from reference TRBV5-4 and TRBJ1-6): ETGVTQSPTHLIKTRGQQVTLRCSSQSGHNTVSWYQQALGQGPQFIFQYYREEENGRGNFPPRFSGLQFPNYSSELNVNALELDDSALYLCASSLEVAADSPLHFGNGTRLTVT.

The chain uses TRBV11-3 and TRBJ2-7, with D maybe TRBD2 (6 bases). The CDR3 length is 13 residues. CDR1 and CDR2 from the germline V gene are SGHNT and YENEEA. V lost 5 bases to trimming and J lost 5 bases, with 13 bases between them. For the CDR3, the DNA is TGTGCCAGCAGCGCCGTGGAGGGTCACGAGCAGTACTTC. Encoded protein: CASSAVEGHEQYF.

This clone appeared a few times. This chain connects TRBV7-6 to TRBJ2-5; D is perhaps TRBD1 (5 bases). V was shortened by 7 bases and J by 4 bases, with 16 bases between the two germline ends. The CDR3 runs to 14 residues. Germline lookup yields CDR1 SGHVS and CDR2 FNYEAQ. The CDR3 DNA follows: TGTGCCAGCACCAAGTGGACAAATGGAGAGACCCAGTACTTC. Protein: CASTKWTNGETQYF.

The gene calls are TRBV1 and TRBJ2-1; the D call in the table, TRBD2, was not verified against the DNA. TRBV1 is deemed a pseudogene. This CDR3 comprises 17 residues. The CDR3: CTSSFLAWTHSYNEQFF. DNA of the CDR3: TGCACCAGCTCCTTCCTAGCGTGGACCCACTCCTACAATGAGCAGTTCTTC.

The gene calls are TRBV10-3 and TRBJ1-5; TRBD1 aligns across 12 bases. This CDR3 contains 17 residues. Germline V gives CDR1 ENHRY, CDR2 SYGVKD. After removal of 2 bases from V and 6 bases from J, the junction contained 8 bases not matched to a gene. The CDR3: CAISEPGQGAPGQPQHF. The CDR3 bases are TGTGCCATCAGTGAGCCGGGACAGGGGGCGCCGGGTCAGCCCCAGCATTTT.

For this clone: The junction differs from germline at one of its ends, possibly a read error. In DNA, the CDR3 is TGTTCCAGCAGCTTCCGCGAGGATGAAGCTTTCTTT. This codes for CSSSFREDEAFF. The gene calls are TRBV7-9 and TRBJ1-1; D gene unclear. CDR3 size: 12 residues. Germline CDR1 reads SEHNR; CDR2 reads FQNEAQ (reference sequence).

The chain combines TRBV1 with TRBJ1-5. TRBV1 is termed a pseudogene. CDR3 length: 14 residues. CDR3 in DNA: TGCACCAGCAGCCAAGTTCGGGGCAATCAGCCCCAGCATTTT. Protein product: CTSSQVRGNQPQHF.

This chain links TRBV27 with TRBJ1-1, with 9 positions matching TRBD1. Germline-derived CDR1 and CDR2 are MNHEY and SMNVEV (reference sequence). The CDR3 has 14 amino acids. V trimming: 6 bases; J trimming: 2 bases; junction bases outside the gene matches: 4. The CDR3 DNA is TGTGCCAGCAGCTTGGGACAGGGCAACACTGAAGCTTTCTTT. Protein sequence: CASSLGQGNTEAFF.

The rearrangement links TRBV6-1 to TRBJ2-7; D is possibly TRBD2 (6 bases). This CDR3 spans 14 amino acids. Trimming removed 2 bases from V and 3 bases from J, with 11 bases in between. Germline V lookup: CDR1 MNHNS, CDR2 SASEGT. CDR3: CASSESYGGYEQYF. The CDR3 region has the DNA TGTGCCAGCAGTGAAAGCTACGGGGGCTACGAGCAGTACTTC.

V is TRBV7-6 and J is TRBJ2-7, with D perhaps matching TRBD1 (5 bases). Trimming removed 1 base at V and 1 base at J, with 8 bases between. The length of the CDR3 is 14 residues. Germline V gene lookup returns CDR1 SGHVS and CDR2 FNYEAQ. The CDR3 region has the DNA TGTGCCAGCAGCTTAGATCCAGGGTCCTACGAGCAGTACTTC. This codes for CASSLDPGSYEQYF.

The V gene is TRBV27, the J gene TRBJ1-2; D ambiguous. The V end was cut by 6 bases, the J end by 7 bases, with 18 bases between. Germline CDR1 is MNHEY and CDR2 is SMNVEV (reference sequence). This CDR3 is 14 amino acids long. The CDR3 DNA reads TGTGCCAGCAGAACCCGGGAGACTACGGGTGGCTACACCTTC. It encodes CASRTRETTGGYTF.

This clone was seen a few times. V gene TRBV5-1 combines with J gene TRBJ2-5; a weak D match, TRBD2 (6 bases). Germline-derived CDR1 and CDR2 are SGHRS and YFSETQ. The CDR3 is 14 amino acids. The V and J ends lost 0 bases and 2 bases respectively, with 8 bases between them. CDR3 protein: CASSLGTTQETQYF. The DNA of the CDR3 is TGCGCCAGCAGCTTGGGGACTACTCAAGAGACCCAGTACTTC. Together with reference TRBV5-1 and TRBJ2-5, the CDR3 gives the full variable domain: KAGVTQTPRYLIKTRGQQVTLSCSPISGHRSVSWYQQTPGQGLQFLFEYFSETQRNKGNFPGRFSGRQFSNSRSEMNVSTLELGDSALYLCASSLGTTQETQYFGPGTRLLVL.

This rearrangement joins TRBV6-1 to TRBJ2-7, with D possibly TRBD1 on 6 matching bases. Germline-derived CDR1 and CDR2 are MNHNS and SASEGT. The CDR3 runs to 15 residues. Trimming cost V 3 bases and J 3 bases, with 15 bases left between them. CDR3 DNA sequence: TGTGCCAGCAGTGAGGGACACCCAGGGGACTACGAGCAGTACTTC. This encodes CASSEGHPGDYEQYF.

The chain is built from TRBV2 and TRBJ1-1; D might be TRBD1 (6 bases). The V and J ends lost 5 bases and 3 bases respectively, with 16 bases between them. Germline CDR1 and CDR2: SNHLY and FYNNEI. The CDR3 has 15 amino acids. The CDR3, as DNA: TGTGCCAGCAGTAATTTGGACAGACTTTACACTGAAGCTTTCTTT. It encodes CASSNLDRLYTEAFF.